The 29 T cell receptor beta chains presented below share a single source sample, sequenced in a study of CD8 T cells in ankylosing spondylitis listed by TCRdb under 2017. Library method: 5' RACE. TCRdb lists the instrument as Illumina HiSeq 2500. TCRdb reran the public reads through fastp at Q25 and MiXCR, keeping productive beta chains. Merged by CDR3 protein, the rows form single entries marked with the most common genes and DNA. The sample includes 130,000 or so distinct CDR3 sequences, with over 9.5% observed a single time. The top ten clonotypes cover about 3.8% of the sample. Specimen: blood, either unsorted or a sorted T cell fraction (not recorded which). The receptors were gathered from a female donor with ankylosing spondylitis or in good health (not recorded which).

This clonotype was seen more than once but under ten times. V usage is TRBV2 and J usage is TRBJ1-2; D is perhaps TRBD1 (5 bases). V shed 3 bases and J shed 3 bases, with 17 bases lying between them. Germline CDR1 and CDR2: SNHLY and FYNNEI. CDR3 length: 16 residues. The CDR3 region is CASSDGGAPMYYGYTF. In DNA, the CDR3 is TGTGCCAGCAGTGACGGAGGGGCACCCATGTACTATGGCTACACCTTC.

This chain uses TRBV3-1 with TRBJ1-6, with 7 positions matching TRBD1. Trimming cost V 5 bases and J 16 bases; bases outside gene matches: 8. CDR3 length: 12 amino acids. Germline V gene data show CDR1 as LGHDT and CDR2 as YNNKEL (reference sequence). The CDR3 here is CASSYLTGDLHF. CDR3 nucleotides: TGTGCCAGCAGCTACCTCACAGGGGATCTCCACTTT.

This clonotype was seen a few times. The gene calls are TRBV7-8 and TRBJ1-1; 8 bases align to TRBD1. The CDR3 is 15 amino acids. V gave up 7 bases and J gave up 4 bases; unmatched junction bases: 11. Germline CDR1 is SGHVS and CDR2 is FQNEAQ. The CDR3 is CASTTLEQGATEAFF. The CDR3 bases are TGTGCCAGCACCACCTTAGAGCAGGGGGCCACTGAAGCTTTCTTT.

This clonotype has at least ten counts. This rearrangement joins TRBV20-1 to TRBJ2-2, with TRBD1 identical over 8 bases. The CDR3 loop spans 15 amino acids. The junction had 11 bases not matched to a gene; V was cut back by 6 bases and J by 5 bases. Germline V gene data show CDR1 as DFQATT and CDR2 as SNEGSKA (reference sequence). The CDR3 reads CSAAGQVGLTGELFF. As DNA, the CDR3 is TGCAGTGCCGCGGGACAGGTCGGGTTGACCGGGGAGCTGTTTTTT.

The chain employs TRBV5-1 and TRBJ2-2, with 7 bases that match TRBD1. The CDR3 length is 16 residues. Looked up from germline, CDR1 is SGHRS and CDR2 is YFSETQ. The V segment lost 0 bases and the J segment 4 bases; nucleotides outside the gene matches: 6. The CDR3, as DNA: TGCGCCAGCAGCTTGGCACCGGGACAGCCCACCGGGGAGCTGTTTTTT. It translates to CASSLAPGQPTGELFF.

This clonotype came up many times. The rearrangement links TRBV5-1 to TRBJ1-5; D is ambiguous. The CDR3 spans 13 residues. Germline assignment: CDR1 SGHRS and CDR2 YFSETQ. V was pared by 3 bases and J by 4 bases, with 8 bases between. For the CDR3, the DNA is TGCGCCAGCAGCTGGACCGTGAATCAGCCCCAGCATTTT. Translated, it gives CASSWTVNQPQHF.

V and J are TRBV7-2 and TRBJ2-3; 7 bases line up with TRBD2. With 1 base clipped from V and 1 base from J, the junction kept 2 bases outside the gene matches. There are 15 residues in the CDR3. Germline assignment: CDR1 SGHTA and CDR2 FQGNSA. The CDR3 region has the DNA TGTGCCAGCAGCTTAGTGGCGGGAGGCACAGATACGCAGTATTTT. It encodes CASSLVAGGTDTQYF.

This clonotype was detected many times. This chain links TRBV20-1 with TRBJ2-7; no clear D gene. Germline loops: CDR1 DFQATT, CDR2 SNEGSKA (reference sequence). The CDR3 is 13 residues long. Trimming left V 5 bases short and J 2 bases short, with 13 bases between. The CDR3 spells CSAPHPGAYEQYF. CDR3 nucleotides: TGCAGTGCTCCACACCCAGGAGCCTACGAGCAGTACTTC.

This clonotype turned up a few times. The V call is TRBV28, the J call TRBJ2-7; tentative D call: TRBD1 (5 bases). This CDR3 region has 13 residues. CDR1 and CDR2 (germline): MDHEN, SYDVKM. Trimming removed 7 bases from V and 4 bases from J, with 14 bases in between. The CDR3 nucleotides are TGTGCCAGCAATTCTCCGGACAAGTACGAGCAGTACTTC. Residues: CASNSPDKYEQYF.

The table lists this clonotype with many counts. The rearrangement uses TRBV7-9 and TRBJ2-5, with 9 positions matching TRBD2. The CDR3 consists of 15 residues. The germline gives CDR1 SEHNR, CDR2 FQNEAQ (reference sequence). Germline trimming cut 3 bases from V and 3 bases from J; bases unmatched to any gene: 5. CDR3 in amino acids: CASSFQLAGEETQYF. The CDR3 nucleotides read TGTGCCAGCAGCTTTCAATTAGCGGGGGAAGAGACCCAGTACTTC.

At least ten counts were recorded for this clonotype. This chain uses TRBV20-1 with TRBJ1-4; D possibly corresponds to TRBD1 (5 bases). Germline loops: CDR1 DFQATT, CDR2 SNEGSKA (reference sequence). V was pared by 3 bases and J by 8 bases, with 16 bases between. The CDR3 runs to 14 residues. CDR3 DNA sequence: TGCAGTGCTAGCGGGGGGGGACTAGCCGAAAAACTGTTTTTT. Protein sequence: CSASGGGLAEKLFF.

This clonotype was detected ten times or more. V usage is TRBV11-2 and J usage is TRBJ2-3, with D possibly TRBD2 on 5 matching bases. This CDR3 has 14 residues. The V end was cut by 5 bases, the J end by 4 bases, with 13 bases between. Germline-derived CDR1 and CDR2 are SGHAT and FQNNGV. CDR3 in DNA: TGTGCCAGCAGCCAGAGGCCGGGGTCAGATACGCAGTATTTT. This translates into CASSQRPGSDTQYF.

The table lists this clonotype with many counts. CDR3 sequence reads: CATSDTRAGNTIYF. CDR3 sequence (DNA): TGTGCCACCAGTGATACGCGGGCTGGAAACACCATATATTTT. The gene calls are TRBV24-1 and TRBJ1-3; D not resolved. This CDR3 has 14 residues. Per germline, CDR1 KGHDR and CDR2 SFDVKD. The germline V and J ends were trimmed by 3 bases and 2 bases, with 7 bases remaining between them.

This clonotype came up many times. The rearrangement links TRBV7-2 to TRBJ2-7; D not certain. V dropped 0 bases and J dropped 2 bases, with 8 bases sitting between them. CDR1 is SGHTA, CDR2 FQGNSA, per germline. The CDR3 is made up of 14 amino acids. The CDR3 protein is CASSLAPPPYEQYF. Written as DNA, the CDR3 is TGTGCCAGCAGCTTAGCGCCCCCCCCCTACGAGCAGTACTTC. Full variable domain (remainder filled in from reference TRBV7-2 and TRBJ2-7): GAGVSQSPSNKVTEKGKDVELRCDPISGHTALYWYRQSLGQGLEFLIYFQGNSAPDKSGLPSDRFSAERTGGSVSTLTIQRTQQEDSAVYLCASSLAPPPYEQYFGPGTRLTVT.

This clonotype was observed at least ten times. The chain employs TRBV18 and TRBJ2-3, with D unclear. Germline CDR1 is KGHSH and CDR2 is LQKENI. Trimming took 0 bases from V and 7 from J, leaving 8 bases between them. This CDR3 is 13 amino acids long. The CDR3 protein is CASSPPSLNTQYF. The CDR3 DNA follows: TGTGCCAGCTCACCACCGTCGTTGAATACGCAGTATTTT.

This clonotype was observed many times. The CDR3 region has the DNA TGTGCCAGCAGCTTCAATAGCAATCAGCCCCAGCATTTT. Its protein product is CASSFNSNQPQHF. This chain uses TRBV5-6 with TRBJ1-5; D is uncertain. Germline V gene data show CDR1 as SGHDT and CDR2 as YYEEEE. Trimming stripped 2 bases from V and 0 bases from J, with 3 bases between. CDR3 length equals 13 residues.

This clonotype was counted ten times or more. The CDR3 DNA sequence: TGTGCCAGCAGTCCCCCGGGACTTCGCACCGGGGAGCTGTTTTTT. It is translated as CASSPPGLRTGELFF. The rearrangement links TRBV12-3 or TRBV12-4 to TRBJ2-2; TRBD2 might be the D (6 bases). The CDR3 extends over 15 amino acids. Trimming cost V 5 bases and J 4 bases, with 14 bases left between them.

This clonotype was observed many times. The chain recombines TRBV12-3 or TRBV12-4 with TRBJ2-1, with 9 bases fitting TRBD2. Germline trimming cut 8 bases from V and 4 bases from J; bases unmatched to any gene: 12. This CDR3 is built from 16 residues. The CDR3 sequence: CASPPFGLAGYNEQFF. The CDR3, as DNA: TGTGCCAGCCCTCCCTTCGGGCTAGCGGGGTACAATGAGCAGTTCTTC.

Ten or more counts support this clonotype. The chain links TRBV7-2 to TRBJ2-5; 9 bases line up with TRBD1. Losses at the gene ends were 3 bases for V and 5 bases for J; bases not matched to a gene: 4. Germline CDR1 and CDR2: SGHTA and FQGNSA. This CDR3 contains 14 residues. The DNA of the CDR3 is TGTGCCAGCAGCTTTACTGGACAGGGGGAGACCCAGTACTTC. Translated, it gives CASSFTGQGETQYF.

This clonotype was observed many times. The rearrangement links TRBV5-1 to TRBJ2-5; TRBD1 or TRBD2 may be the D gene (5 bases each). The CDR3 has 16 residues. V dropped 2 bases and J dropped 5 bases, with 19 bases sitting between them. The V gene's germline CDR1 is SGHRS and CDR2 YFSETQ. CDR3 coding DNA: TGCGCCAGCAGCTTCGGGGACCCTGGGCGTTTTGAGACCCAGTACTTC. This encodes CASSFGDPGRFETQYF.

This clonotype was observed at least ten times. V is TRBV7-2 and J is TRBJ2-2, with a weak D call TRBD1 (5 bases). The V end lost 4 bases, the J end lost 5 bases, and 11 bases lay between the germline ends. CDR3 length: 14 residues. Germline CDR1 reads SGHTA; CDR2 reads FQGNSA. The CDR3 region is CASSSGSTTGELFF. For the CDR3, the DNA is TGTGCCAGCAGCTCAGGGTCAACGACCGGGGAGCTGTTTTTT.

A few counts support this clonotype. V usage is TRBV2 and J usage is TRBJ2-7, with 10 bases lining up with TRBD2. Germline V CDR1 and CDR2: SNHLY, FYNNEI. The CDR3 spans 15 residues. J gave up 2 bases and V 4 bases, and 5 bases lay outside the gene matches. The DNA for the CDR3 is TGTGCCAGCAGTGTCGGACTAGCGGCCCCCTACGAGCAGTACTTC. This gives the protein CASSVGLAAPYEQYF.

There are many counts of this clonotype. The gene calls are TRBV5-1 and TRBJ1-2; possibly TRBD1 for D (5 bases). The V gene lost 1 base and the J gene lost 6 bases, with 10 bases spanning the gap. Germline CDR1 and CDR2: SGHRS and YFSETQ. CDR3 length equals 13 residues. CDR3 region: CASSLPRDDGYTF. The DNA of the CDR3 is TGCGCCAGCAGCTTGCCGAGGGACGATGGCTACACCTTC. The full variable domain, in which reference TRBV5-1 and TRBJ1-2 provide the parts outside the CDR3, is KAGVTQTPRYLIKTRGQQVTLSCSPISGHRSVSWYQQTPGQGLQFLFEYFSETQRNKGNFPGRFSGRQFSNSRSEMNVSTLELGDSALYLCASSLPRDDGYTFGSGTRLTVV.

This clonotype was seen repeatedly, ten times or more. CDR3: CASSLGDRGSWNIQYF. CDR3 nucleotides: TGCGCCAGCAGCTTGGGGGACAGGGGGTCTTGGAACATTCAGTACTTC. The gene calls are TRBV5-1 and TRBJ2-4, with 11 bases that match TRBD1. V lost 0 bases and J lost 7; bases outside the gene matches: 6. CDR1 is SGHRS, CDR2 YFSETQ, per germline. This CDR3 is 16 amino acids long.

This clonotype was picked up many times. The chain combines TRBV7-8 with TRBJ1-1; D remains unclear. Trimming took 5 bases from V and 1 from J, leaving 17 bases between them. Germline V CDR1 and CDR2: SGHVS, FQNEAQ. The CDR3 consists of 16 residues. The chain's CDR3 is CASSLLAGRGNTEAFF. The CDR3 coding sequence is TGTGCCAGCAGCCTTCTCGCCGGGCGGGGGAACACTGAAGCTTTCTTT. The full variable domain, rest sourced from reference TRBV7-8 and TRBJ1-1, is GAGVSQSPRYKVAKRGQDVALRCDPISGHVSLFWYQQALGQGPEFLTYFQNEAQLDKSGLPSDRFFAERPEGSVSTLKIQRTQQEDSAVYLCASSLLAGRGNTEAFFGQGTRLTVV.

This clonotype came up many times. As DNA, the CDR3 is TGCGCCAGCAGCGCGGCGCGGGGGGCGAACACTGAAGCTTTCTTT. This codes for CASSAARGANTEAFF. This rearrangement joins TRBV5-1 to TRBJ1-1; TRBD1 might be the D (6 bases). The CDR3 sequence is 15 residues long. Germline CDR1 and CDR2: SGHRS and YFSETQ. With 4 bases removed from V and 1 base from J, the gap between germline ends came to 14 bases. Variable domain in full (rest from reference TRBV5-1 and TRBJ1-1): KAGVTQTPRYLIKTRGQQVTLSCSPISGHRSVSWYQQTPGQGLQFLFEYFSETQRNKGNFPGRFSGRQFSNSRSEMNVSTLELGDSALYLCASSAARGANTEAFFGQGTRLTVV.

This clonotype was recorded many times. This chain uses TRBV3-1 with TRBJ2-3, with D hard to call. The length of the CDR3 is 12 residues. V was pared by 4 bases and J by 6 bases, with 8 bases between. Looked up from germline, CDR1 is LGHDT and CDR2 is YNNKEL (reference sequence). CDR3 amino acids: CASSPSMDTQYF. For the CDR3, the DNA is TGTGCCAGCAGCCCCTCAATGGATACGCAGTATTTT.

The V and J genes are TRBV5-1 and TRBJ1-1; 10 bases match TRBD1. CDR3 size: 15 residues. Germline V gene data show CDR1 as SGHRS and CDR2 as YFSETQ. J was trimmed by 5 bases and V by 4 bases; bases with no gene match: 8. As DNA, the CDR3 is TGCGCCAGCAGCCCCAGACAGGGGGCGAGTACTGAAGCTTTCTTT. This gives the protein CASSPRQGASTEAFF.

In its sample, this clonotype was seen many times. The CDR3 carries no conserved terminal phenylalanine or tryptophan, so it likely arises from a read error. Because the CDR3's place on the DNA is in doubt, the DNA is left out and the CDR3 is given as listed by TCRdb. The rearrangement uses TRBV5-1 and TRBJ1-5; the D call in the table, TRBD1, was not verified against the DNA. Germline CDR1 and CDR2: SGHRS and YFSETQ. The CDR3 spans 11 residues, counting both ends. CDR3 residues: CASSLAGGEGS.